The sequence of this T cell receptor beta chain was determined in a study of T cells in tuberculosis. Data came from immunoSEQ multiplex PCR; TCRdb stores just in-frame clones and leaves some out. This sample carries about 34,000 clones, 90% to 95% of them seen once, and the ten largest clones take more than 9.5%. Deletions cut 3 bases from V and 0 bases from J, with 12 bases between. The germline V gene has CDR1 MGHDK and CDR2 SYGVNS. CDR3 length: 15 amino acids. Time point defined: new active TB diagnosis, blood taken before or within 7 days of starting treatment. This clone has a single count. This clonotype originated in an adult with tuberculosis. The genes are TRBV25-1 and TRBJ2-7; possibly TRBD2 for D (6 bases). Specimen: PBMCs, collected at tuberculosis diagnosis. CDR3 protein: CASSEGLTSSYEQYF. In DNA form, the CDR3 reads TGTGCCAGCAGTGAGGGACTGACATCCTCCTACGAGCAGTACTTC.